One sample yielded the 16 T cell receptor beta chains listed below, sequenced in a study of monozygotic twins with inflammatory bowel disease. TCRdb reprocessed the 5' RACE reads; each CDR3 protein has one entry and no DNA is given. The sample data list about 160,000 distinct CDR3 sequences. The specimen sequenced was blood. The source is a human donor with ulcerative colitis or Crohn's disease, or a healthy co-twin of an affected twin (not recorded which).

The rearrangement uses TRBV7-9 and TRBJ2-4. Looked up from germline, CDR1 is SEHNR and CDR2 is FQNEAQ (reference sequence). The CDR3 contains 12 residues. CDR3 amino acids: CASSLASTIQYF. Drawing the rest from reference TRBV7-9 and TRBJ2-4, the complete variable domain is DTGVSQNPRHKITKRGQNVTFRCDPISEHNRLYWYRQTLGQGPEFLTYFQNEAQLEKSRLLSDRFSAERPKGSFSTLEIQRTEQGDSAMYLCASSLASTIQYFGAGTRLSVL.

This chain links TRBV7-2 with TRBJ2-7; TCRdb picks TRBD2, but there is no DNA to check that call. This CDR3 is built from 13 residues. Per the germline V gene, CDR1 is SGHTA and CDR2 is FQGNSA. The CDR3 here is CASSQRYSYEQYF. The complete variable domain, with remaining parts taken from reference TRBV7-2 and TRBJ2-7, reads GAGVSQSPSNKVTEKGKDVELRCDPISGHTALYWYRQSLGQGLEFLIYFQGNSAPDKSGLPSDRFSAERTGGSVSTLTIQRTQQEDSAVYLCASSQRYSYEQYFGPGTRLTVT.

The chain uses TRBV20-1 and TRBJ2-1; TCRdb's D gene call, TRBD2, goes unchecked for lack of DNA. Germline V gene lookup returns CDR1 DFQATT and CDR2 SNEGSKA (reference sequence). The CDR3 spans 15 residues. The CDR3 loop reads CSARNSAGGGNEQFF.

This chain joins TRBV5-1 and TRBJ1-2. Per the germline V gene, CDR1 is SGHRS and CDR2 is YFSETQ. The CDR3 is 13 residues long. The CDR3 spells CASRFAHGYGYTF.

The rearrangement links TRBV5-1 to TRBJ1-1; TCRdb's D call, TRBD1, is unchecked because there is no DNA. CDR1 SGHRS and CDR2 YFSETQ come from the germline V gene. The CDR3 extends over 14 amino acids. The CDR3 here is CASSWGDGNTEAFF. Supplemented by reference TRBV5-1 and TRBJ1-1, the full variable domain reads KAGVTQTPRYLIKTRGQQVTLSCSPISGHRSVSWYQQTPGQGLQFLFEYFSETQRNKGNFPGRFSGRQFSNSRSEMNVSTLELGDSALYLCASSWGDGNTEAFFGQGTRLTVV.

The CDR3: CASSDDRDYEQYF. V and J are TRBV9 and TRBJ2-7; with no DNA, the TCRdb D assignment of TRBD1 cannot be verified. The CDR3 is 13 residues long. In germline, CDR1 is SGDLS, CDR2 YYNGEE.

The chain uses TRBV20-1 and TRBJ1-5; TCRdb names TRBD1, which stays unverified in the absence of DNA. CDR1 and CDR2 (germline): DFQATT, SNEGSKA (reference sequence). CDR3 length: 15 amino acids. The CDR3 loop reads CSARPPGASNQPQHF.

The chain has TRBV5-1 and TRBJ2-1; TCRdb selects TRBD2, and the lack of DNA leaves this call unchecked. The CDR3 covers 13 residues. The V gene's germline CDR1 is SGHRS and CDR2 YFSETQ. The CDR3 region is CASSLEAGNEQFF.

The chain combines TRBV6-1 with TRBJ2-3; TCRdb's D call of TRBD2 is untestable without DNA. Per germline, CDR1 MNHNS and CDR2 SASEGT. The CDR3 sequence is 16 residues long. The chain's CDR3 is CASNSGTSGFTDTQYF.

This chain links TRBV14 with TRBJ1-4; TCRdb names TRBD1, which stays unverified in the absence of DNA. Per germline, CDR1 SGHDN and CDR2 FVKESK. The CDR3 totals 16 residues. The CDR3 protein is CASSQRQGDANEKLFF.

The chain has TRBV19 and TRBJ2-1. The CDR3 has 15 residues. Germline V lookup: CDR1 LNHDA, CDR2 SQIVND (reference sequence). The CDR3 spells CASSSRLNSYNEQFF.

The genes are TRBV25-1 and TRBJ1-4. The CDR3 extends over 14 amino acids. Germline V gene sequence: CDR1 MGHDK, CDR2 SYGVNS. CDR3: CASVRDGPNEKLFF. Full variable domain (outside the CDR3, taken from reference TRBV25-1 and TRBJ1-4): EADIYQTPRYLVIGTGKKITLECSQTMGHDKMYWYQQDPGMELHLIHYSYGVNSTEKGDLSSESTVSRIRTEHFPLTLESARPSHTSQYLCASVRDGPNEKLFFGSGTQLSVL.

The V and J genes are TRBV7-6 and TRBJ2-1; no DNA is available, so the TRBD1 call from TCRdb remains unchecked. The germline V gene has CDR1 SGHVS and CDR2 FNYEAQ. The CDR3 loop spans 14 amino acids. The CDR3 sequence: CASSWGQGRTEQFF.

The rearrangement uses TRBV5-1 and TRBJ2-3; TCRdb lists TRBD2, though no DNA is available to test this call. The CDR3 runs to 18 residues. CDR1 is SGHRS and CDR2 is YFSETQ in the germline V gene. CDR3 residues: CASGAGTSGSRGTDTQYF. Full variable domain (remainder filled in from reference TRBV5-1 and TRBJ2-3): KAGVTQTPRYLIKTRGQQVTLSCSPISGHRSVSWYQQTPGQGLQFLFEYFSETQRNKGNFPGRFSGRQFSNSRSEMNVSTLELGDSALYLCASGAGTSGSRGTDTQYFGPGTRLTVL.

The chain is built from TRBV7-7 and TRBJ2-1; the D call of TRBD2 rests on TCRdb alone, since no DNA is present to check it. CDR3 size: 16 residues. Germline V lookup: CDR1 SSHAT, CDR2 FNYEAQ (reference sequence). CDR3 protein: CASSTGTSGSYNEQFF.

The chain joins TRBV7-9 to TRBJ2-7; without DNA, the TCRdb call of TRBD2 cannot be checked. Looked up from germline, CDR1 is SEHNR and CDR2 is FQNEAQ (reference sequence). The CDR3 is 13 amino acids. CDR3 sequence reads: CASAGGPGYEQYF.